The 25 T cell receptor beta chains listed next were all sequenced from one sample in a study of blood T cell repertoires in COVID-19. TCRdb keeps only in-frame clones here, not all; method: immunoSEQ multiplex PCR. Of under 250,000 clones detected, approximately 85% appear once; the ten largest clones hold about 8.2%. Sequencing was performed on PBMCs or T cells enriched from blood (not recorded which). These TCRs come from a woman between 45 and 60 years old with acute COVID-19.

The chain has TRBV3-1 (or the pseudogene TRBV3-2) and TRBJ2-7; 7 bases align to TRBD1. The CDR3 length is 14 residues. Germline V CDR1 and CDR2: LGHDT, YNNKEL (reference sequence). The junction had 8 bases not matched to a gene; V was cut back by 3 bases and J by 6 bases. This CDR3 is CASSQGQTSGEQYF. The CDR3 region has the DNA TGTGCCAGCAGCCAGGGACAGACCTCCGGCGAGCAGTACTTC.

The chain employs TRBV2 and TRBJ1-2, with 9 bases identical to TRBD1. With V trimmed by 6 bases and J by 8 bases, 4 bases remained unmatched. This CDR3 has 12 residues. Germline lookup yields CDR1 SNHLY and CDR2 FYNNEI. CDR3 sequence (DNA): TGTGCCAGCAGGGTACAGGGGGCCGGCTACACCTTC. As protein: CASRVQGAGYTF.

This clone occurred a few times. The chain uses TRBV4-2 and TRBJ1-2, with 9 bases identical to TRBD1. Germline V lookup: CDR1 LGHNA, CDR2 YNFKEQ. The CDR3 is 16 amino acids. With V trimmed by 2 bases and J by 5 bases, 9 bases remained unmatched. CDR3 in amino acids: CASSQTTGDRDYGYTF. CDR3 bases: TGTGCCAGCAGCCAAACCACGGGGGACAGGGATTATGGCTACACCTTC.

This sequence joins TRBV9 and TRBJ2-1, with 10 bases identical to TRBD2. V lost 1 base and J lost 1; bases outside the gene matches: 5. Germline CDR1 is SGDLS and CDR2 is YYNGEE. The length of the CDR3 is 17 residues. CDR3 bases: TGTGCCAGCAGCGTATACCCACTAGCGGGGTCCTACAATGAGCAGTTCTTC. It translates to CASSVYPLAGSYNEQFF.

The chain carries TRBV7-2 and TRBJ1-1; 10 nucleotides agree with TRBD1. Per germline, CDR1 SGHTA and CDR2 FQGNSA. V gave up 5 bases and J gave up 5 bases; unmatched junction bases: 8. CDR3 size: 15 residues. CDR3 amino acids: CASSVMTGGGTEAFF. The CDR3 bases are TGTGCCAGCAGCGTAATGACAGGGGGCGGGACTGAAGCTTTCTTT.

This sequence joins TRBV5-1 and TRBJ2-7; 9 bases agree with TRBD1. The CDR3 is made up of 15 amino acids. Germline loops: CDR1 SGHRS, CDR2 YFSETQ. Losses at the gene ends were 2 bases for V and 6 bases for J; bases not matched to a gene: 9. CDR3 in amino acids: CASSFDGTGPFEQYF. DNA for the CDR3: TGCGCCAGCAGCTTTGACGGGACAGGGCCTTTCGAGCAGTACTTC.

This clone showed up just a few times. The chain couples TRBV11-3 to TRBJ1-6, with D possibly TRBD1 on 6 matching bases. The CDR3 is 13 amino acids. Germline values: CDR1 SGHNT, CDR2 YENEEA. V shed 5 bases and J shed 7 bases, with 9 bases lying between them. CDR3 DNA sequence: TGTGCCAGCAGCCCCGGACAGAATTCACCCCTCCACTTT. Protein: CASSPGQNSPLHF.

This chain links TRBV30 with TRBJ2-7; 7 bases match TRBD1. The J segment lost 4 bases and the V segment lost 3 bases, leaving 21 bases of the junction unmatched. Per the germline V gene, CDR1 is GTSNPN and CDR2 is SVGIG (reference sequence). This CDR3 spans 18 amino acids. CDR3 DNA sequence: TGTGCCTGGAGCCCCTCGTTAGGGGGCGGATTAAGTGTTTACGAGCAGTACTTC. It codes for CAWSPSLGGGLSVYEQYF.

The chain links TRBV4-1 to TRBJ1-4; 8 bases line up with TRBD1. CDR1 and CDR2 (germline): MGHRA, YSYEKL. The V segment lost 4 bases and the J segment 5 bases; nucleotides outside the gene matches: 9. The CDR3 is 16 amino acids. The CDR3 DNA follows: TGCGCCAGCAGCCCGTCAGGGGACAGGCAAAATGAAAAACTGTTTTTT. Translating gives CASSPSGDRQNEKLFF.

CDR3 sequence: CATSLAGGQETQYF. In DNA, the CDR3 is TGTGCCACCAGTTTAGCGGGGGGGCAAGAGACCCAGTACTTC. This sequence joins TRBV24-1 and TRBJ2-5, with 11 bases lining up with TRBD2. This CDR3 contains 14 residues. Germline V CDR1 and CDR2: KGHDR, SFDVKD. The J segment lost 2 bases and the V segment lost 6 bases, leaving 1 base of the junction unmatched.

The chain uses TRBV3-1 (or the pseudogene TRBV3-2) and TRBJ1-5, with 10 bases aligning to TRBD1. This CDR3 is built from 19 residues. V lost 4 bases to trimming and J lost 2 bases; unmatched junction nucleotides: 14. CDR1 and CDR2 (germline): LGHDT, YNNKEL (reference sequence). In nucleotides, the CDR3 is TGTGCCAGCAGCCCGTGGGACAGGGGTACGGAGTTGGGCAATCAGCCCCAGCATTTT. Translating gives CASSPWDRGTELGNQPQHF.

CDR3 nucleotide sequence: TGTGCCAGTAAGGGGCCCTCGAACACCGGGGAGCTGTTTTTT. Translating gives CASKGPSNTGELFF. This chain joins TRBV19 and TRBJ2-2, with D possibly matching TRBD1 (5 bases). Germline V gene sequence: CDR1 LNHDA, CDR2 SQIVND (reference sequence). The CDR3 covers 14 residues. The V gene lost 7 bases and the J gene lost 0 bases, with 9 bases spanning the gap.

On this clone: Additional DNA sequences in this sample encode the identical CDR3. The chain links TRBV7-2 to TRBJ1-3; no clear D. The germline CDR1 and CDR2 sequences are SGHTA and FQGNSA. With 1 base removed from V and 0 bases from J, the gap between germline ends came to 4 bases. CDR3 length: 14 residues. The CDR3 region is CASSLDSSGNTIYF. In DNA, the CDR3 is TGTGCCAGCAGCTTAGACAGCTCTGGAAACACCATATATTTT.

This rearrangement joins TRBV29-1 to TRBJ2-7; the D gene is possibly TRBD1 (6 bases). This CDR3 comprises 13 residues. Germline values: CDR1 SQVTM, CDR2 ANQGSEA. The V end lost 4 bases, the J end lost 0 bases, and 10 bases lay between the germline ends. The CDR3 loop reads CSVAKGVSYEQYF. CDR3 DNA sequence: TGCAGCGTTGCGAAGGGGGTCTCCTACGAGCAGTACTTC.

The CDR3 sequence: CSVVVGTGSYEQYF. The CDR3 nucleotides are TGCAGCGTTGTGGTAGGGACAGGGTCCTACGAGCAGTACTTC. This chain uses TRBV29-1 with TRBJ2-7; 9 bases are a match to TRBD1. The germline V gene encodes CDR1 SQVTM and CDR2 ANQGSEA. With 4 bases clipped from V and 1 base from J, the junction kept 5 bases outside the gene matches. CDR3 length equals 14 residues.

The rearrangement links TRBV7-6 to TRBJ2-7; 15 bases are shared with TRBD2. The CDR3 sequence is 19 residues long. CDR1 is SGHVS and CDR2 is FNYEAQ in the germline V gene. V trimming: 1 base; J trimming: 4 bases; junction bases outside the gene matches: 11. In nucleotides, the CDR3 is TGTGCCAGCAGCTTAGGGGCTCCGGGACTAGCGGGGGGATATTACGAGCAGTACTTC. Translating gives CASSLGAPGLAGGYYEQYF.

The rearrangement joins TRBV2 to TRBJ1-5; TRBD1 matches 8 bases. The germline V gene has CDR1 SNHLY and CDR2 FYNNEI. With V trimmed by 7 bases and J by 5 bases, 10 bases remained unmatched. The CDR3 covers 15 residues. CDR3 nucleotides: TGTGCCAGCAATGCACAGGGGGTCAGGGATCAGCCCCAGCATTTT. As protein: CASNAQGVRDQPQHF. The full variable domain, in which reference TRBV2 and TRBJ1-5 provide the parts outside the CDR3, is EPEVTQTPSHQVTQMGQEVILRCVPISNHLYFYWYRQILGQKVEFLVSFYNNEISEKSEIFDDQFSVERPDGSNFTLKIRSTKLEDSAMYFCASNAQGVRDQPQHFGDGTRLSIL.

The V and J genes are TRBV7-8 and TRBJ1-3; D gene unclear. The germline gives CDR1 SGHVS, CDR2 FQNEAQ. The CDR3 loop spans 14 amino acids. V lost 3 bases and J 4 bases, leaving 10 bases between the germline ends. The CDR3, as DNA: TGTGCCAGCAGCTTGCCCGGGTTAGGAAACACCATATATTTT. Protein sequence: CASSLPGLGNTIYF.

This chain uses TRBV7-2 with TRBJ1-1, with D unresolved. The CDR3 has 13 amino acids. Trimming removed 5 bases from V and 3 bases from J, with 10 bases in between. CDR1 SGHTA and CDR2 FQGNSA come from the germline V gene. This CDR3 reads CASSPTFDTEAFF. DNA of the CDR3: TGTGCCAGCAGCCCGACATTCGACACTGAAGCTTTCTTT.

This clone came up a few times. The genes are TRBV6-6 and TRBJ2-5, with 7 bases fitting TRBD1. This CDR3 is 15 amino acids long. After removal of 2 bases from V and 3 bases from J, the junction contained 6 bases not matched to a gene. Looked up from germline, CDR1 is MNHNY and CDR2 is SVGAGI (reference sequence). CDR3 in amino acids: CASSYLRQGKETQYF. DNA for the CDR3: TGTGCCAGCAGTTACCTCCGACAGGGAAAAGAGACCCAGTACTTC.

Comments on this clone: The sample carries other DNA sequences with the same CDR3. The rearrangement links TRBV5-1 to TRBJ1-3; 7 bases line up with TRBD1. The CDR3 totals 15 residues. The germline V gene encodes CDR1 SGHRS and CDR2 YFSETQ. Losses at the gene ends were 1 base for V and 0 bases for J; bases not matched to a gene: 1. The chain's CDR3 is CASSLTGDSGNTIYF. The CDR3 DNA follows: TGCGCCAGCAGCTTGACAGGGGACTCTGGAAACACCATATATTTT.

This clone was counted once. The V gene is TRBV6-6, the J gene TRBJ2-7, with 7 nucleotides matching TRBD1. V was clipped by 4 bases and J by 4 bases; unmatched bases: 4. This CDR3 is 13 amino acids long. Germline V CDR1 and CDR2: MNHNY, SVGAGI (reference sequence). DNA of the CDR3: TGTGCCAGCAGTTCGGGACAGCTATACGAGCAGTACTTC. Amino acid sequence: CASSSGQLYEQYF.

This chain uses TRBV3-1 (or the pseudogene TRBV3-2) with TRBJ2-2; 7 positions agree with TRBD1. In germline, CDR1 is LGHDT, CDR2 YNNKEL (reference sequence). The trim removed 2 bases at V and 6 bases at J, leaving 9 bases unmatched. This CDR3 contains 16 residues. CDR3 region: CASSQPLGRGPGELFF. The CDR3 DNA reads as TGTGCCAGCAGCCAACCCCTCGGAAGGGGGCCCGGGGAGCTGTTTTTT.

The V gene is TRBV11-2, the J gene TRBJ2-3, with D maybe TRBD2 (5 bases). This CDR3 region has 14 residues. Germline loops: CDR1 SGHAT, CDR2 FQNNGV. Trimming took off 5 bases at V and 0 bases at J, with 9 bases between the two ends. Here the CDR3 DNA reads TGTGCCAGCAGCCCTTGGACTAGCACAGATACGCAGTATTTT. Its translation: CASSPWTSTDTQYF. The full variable domain, completed using reference TRBV11-2 and TRBJ2-3, is EAGVAQSPRYKIIEKRQSVAFWCNPISGHATLYWYQQILGQGPKLLIQFQNNGVVDDSQLPKDRFSAERLKGVDSTLKIQPAKLEDSAVYLCASSPWTSTDTQYFGPGTRLTVL.

The chain combines TRBV9 with TRBJ1-5; 7 bases fit TRBD1. The CDR3 is 15 residues long. Germline V gene lookup returns CDR1 SGDLS and CDR2 YYNGEE. V shed 3 bases, J shed 5 bases, and the junction held 8 bases outside the gene matches. The DNA of the CDR3 is TGTGCCAGCAGCGAACACGGACAGGTGGATCAGCCCCAGCATTTT. Translating it yields CASSEHGQVDQPQHF.